This T cell receptor (beta chain) was identified in a study of OX40 agonist ivuxolimab in advanced cancers. The CDR3 loop spans 16 amino acids. V was pared by 0 bases and J by 8 bases, with 19 bases between. Germline CDR1 and CDR2: MNHEY and SVGAGI. Some clones are missing from TCRdb's copy, which holds only in-frame ones; the method was immunoSEQ multiplex PCR. The data show 65,000 to 80,000 clones, roughly 90% seen once. Autoimmune disease history or systemic immunosuppression meant exclusion. At cycle 4 day 1, cycle 7 day 1, and baseline, blood was sampled. V is TRBV6-5 and J is TRBJ1-2; possible D gene TRBD1, 5 bases. This specimen consisted of CD4+ or CD8+ T cells sorted from blood, obtained in a trial of the OX40 agonist ivuxolimab. The TCR was taken from an adult with an advanced solid tumor such as melanoma, head and neck, liver or kidney cancer. CDR3 sequence: CASSYSRGTGANGYTF. DNA of the CDR3: TGTGCCAGCAGTTACTCGAGGGGTACCGGGGCTAACGGCTACACCTTC.